What follows are 22 T cell receptor beta chains derived from one specimen sequenced in a study of T cell changes during pregnancy in multiple sclerosis (dated 2019 in TCRdb). Libraries were built with the immunoSEQ multiplex PCR assay. TCRdb obtained this table from immuneACCESS and retained in-frame rearrangements with V and J assigned. These tables miss some clones; where compared with another copy, unresolved V genes account for less than half of the shortfall, and the remainder is unexplained. This sample gives tens of thousands of clones in total; over 75% of them show up just once. The top ten constitute under 0.55% of the sample. The material sequenced was CD4+ T cells from peripheral blood mononuclear cells, taken in the first trimester of pregnancy. These receptors came from a female donor in good health, enrolled as a control in a pregnancy study.

V gene TRBV5-1 combines with J gene TRBJ1-6; 7 nucleotides align to TRBD1. CDR3 length: 19 amino acids. Per germline, CDR1 SGHRS and CDR2 YFSETQ. J was trimmed by 6 bases and V by 0 bases; bases with no gene match: 15. The DNA for the CDR3 is TGCGCCAGCAGCTTGGGGCCCCGGGCCAGGGGGACCGTTAATTCACCCCTCCACTTT. Amino acids: CASSLGPRARGTVNSPLHF.

The chain combines TRBV13 with TRBJ1-4, with unresolved D. CDR3 length: 15 amino acids. Germline V gene data show CDR1 as PRHDT and CDR2 as FYEKMQ (reference sequence). V was shortened by 5 bases and J by 5 bases, with 15 bases between the two germline ends. CDR3 sequence (DNA): TGTGCCAGCAGCCGGGGTGGTATATCAAATGAAAAACTGTTTTTT. Its protein is CASSRGGISNEKLFF.

The chain uses TRBV19 and TRBJ2-2, with D perhaps matching TRBD2 (5 bases). The CDR3 has 14 amino acids. Germline V gives CDR1 LNHDA, CDR2 SQIVND (reference sequence). The V end was cut by 1 base, the J end by 7 bases, with 10 bases between. The CDR3 region is CASSIGPGVGELFF. In DNA, the CDR3 is TGTGCCAGTAGTATAGGCCCCGGGGTCGGGGAGCTGTTTTTT.

Only a few counts were recorded for this clone. The CDR3 coding sequence is TGTGCCAGCAGCACCCACCCGGCACCCCTCCACTTT. Protein product: CASSTHPAPLHF. V usage is TRBV7-2 and J usage is TRBJ1-6; D gene unclear. The CDR3 totals 12 residues. Germline CDR1 is SGHTA and CDR2 is FQGNSA. V shed 5 bases and J shed 11 bases, with 10 bases lying between them.

The chain links TRBV29-1 to TRBJ1-4; maybe TRBD1 (6 bases). V was clipped by 7 bases and J by 7 bases, with 16 bases between them. The germline CDR1 and CDR2 sequences are SQVTM and ANQGSEA. The CDR3 has 13 residues. CDR3 in amino acids: CSARDTGGEKLFF. Written as DNA, the CDR3 is TGCAGCGCTCGGGACACGGGGGGTGAAAAACTGTTTTTT.

The chain joins TRBV18 to TRBJ1-6; D remains ambiguous. Germline CDR1 reads KGHSH; CDR2 reads LQKENI. V dropped 8 bases and J dropped 8 bases, with 19 bases sitting between them. The CDR3 has 15 amino acids. The CDR3 DNA follows: TGTGCCAGCCGCCCGGGGTCTCTAACATATTCACCCCTCCACTTT. This codes for CASRPGSLTYSPLHF.

V gene TRBV10-3 combines with J gene TRBJ2-7; 7 bases are shared with TRBD1. Germline V lookup: CDR1 ENHRY, CDR2 SYGVKD. The J segment lost 0 bases and the V segment lost 5 bases, leaving 4 bases of the junction unmatched. There are 14 residues in the CDR3. CDR3 nucleotides: TGTGCCATCAGTCCGGGACAGATCTCCTACGAGCAGTACTTC. It encodes CAISPGQISYEQYF.

The rearrangement joins TRBV14 to TRBJ1-2; tentatively, D is TRBD1 (5 bases). This CDR3 is 13 amino acids long. In germline, CDR1 is SGHDN, CDR2 FVKESK. The V end lost 2 bases, the J end lost 2 bases, and 6 bases lay between the germline ends. CDR3 in amino acids: CASSQNRNYGYTF. CDR3 sequence (DNA): TGTGCCAGCAGCCAAAACAGGAACTATGGCTACACCTTC.

Concerning this clone: At one end, the junction sequence differs from germline, possibly due to a read error. CDR3 residues: CASSLVVRGLPIF. DNA of the CDR3: TGTGCCAGCAGCTTAGTAGTCAGGGGGCTGCCCATTTTT. The rearrangement joins TRBV7-2 to TRBJ1-6, with 8 nucleotides matching TRBD1. Germline assignment: CDR1 SGHTA and CDR2 FQGNSA. CDR3 size: 13 residues.

The chain has TRBV5-6 and TRBJ1-2; tentatively, D is TRBD1 (5 bases). CDR1 SGHDT and CDR2 YYEEEE come from the germline V gene. With 1 base removed from V and 6 bases from J, the gap between germline ends came to 19 bases. The CDR3 extends over 16 amino acids. CDR3 nucleotides: TGTGCCAGCAGCTTGCAGGGTCGTGCGTATTACAATGGCTACACCTTC. Encoded protein: CASSLQGRAYYNGYTF.

The CDR3 reads CASSGDRVSGANVLTF. The CDR3 coding sequence is TGCGCCAGCAGCGGGGACAGGGTATCTGGGGCCAACGTCCTGACTTTC. V and J are TRBV4-3 and TRBJ2-6; TRBD1 matches at 9 bases. The germline CDR1 and CDR2 sequences are LGHNA and YSLEER. J lost 1 base, V lost 5 bases, and 3 bases had no gene match. The CDR3 extends over 16 amino acids.

The chain joins TRBV6-6 to TRBJ1-1, with D tentatively TRBD1 (5 bases). The CDR3 consists of 13 residues. Trimming pared 7 bases from V and 0 bases from J, leaving 9 bases between. CDR1 and CDR2 from the germline V gene are MNHNY and SVGAGI (reference sequence). CDR3 coding DNA: TGTGCCAGCAACGGACACTTGAACACTGAAGCTTTCTTT. Translating it yields CASNGHLNTEAFF.

In regard to this clone: This CDR3 is missing its conserved last phenylalanine or tryptophan, likely due to a read error. This sequence joins TRBV9 and TRBJ1-6; perhaps TRBD1 as D (5 bases). Germline assignment: CDR1 SGDLS and CDR2 YYNGEE. Between the trimmed V and J ends, which lost 0 bases and 9 bases, there was a span of 13 bases. There are 15 residues in the CDR3. The CDR3 is CASSVEGSRGSPLHS. CDR3 DNA: TGTGCCAGCAGCGTAGAGGGCTCAAGGGGTTCACCCCTCCACTCT.

This clone is a singleton in its sample. The chain has TRBV19 and TRBJ1-1; maybe TRBD1 (5 bases). CDR3 length: 13 residues. V was shortened by 4 bases and J by 0 bases, with 6 bases between the two germline ends. Germline V gene sequence: CDR1 LNHDA, CDR2 SQIVND (reference sequence). The CDR3 DNA reads as TGTGCCAGTAGTACACAGGTGAACACTGAAGCTTTCTTT. This codes for CASSTQVNTEAFF.

The chain recombines TRBV7-9 with TRBJ2-7; TRBD1 agrees at 9 bases. CDR1 is SEHNR and CDR2 is FQNEAQ in the germline V gene (reference sequence). CDR3 size: 14 residues. J was trimmed by 7 bases and V by 0 bases; bases with no gene match: 4. The CDR3 nucleotides are TGTGCCAGCAGCTTAGCCGGGACAGGGTTGGAGCAGTACTTC. Protein product: CASSLAGTGLEQYF. The complete variable domain, with remaining parts taken from reference TRBV7-9 and TRBJ2-7, reads DTGVSQNPRHKITKRGQNVTFRCDPISEHNRLYWYRQTLGQGPEFLTYFQNEAQLEKSRLLSDRFSAERPKGSFSTLEIQRTEQGDSAMYLCASSLAGTGLEQYFGPGTRLTVT.

The gene calls are TRBV18 and TRBJ1-3, with D maybe TRBD1 (6 bases). Germline CDR1 is KGHSH and CDR2 is LQKENI. The CDR3 loop spans 16 amino acids. V shed 3 bases and J shed 0 bases, with 12 bases lying between them. CDR3 bases: TGTGCCAGCTCACCCCGGACAGTAAGCTCTGGAAACACCATATATTTT. Its translation: CASSPRTVSSGNTIYF.

The rearrangement joins TRBV4-2 to TRBJ2-6; tentative D call: TRBD1 (6 bases). Trimming cost V 0 bases and J 1 base, with 16 bases left between them. The CDR3 runs 19 residues. Per germline, CDR1 LGHNA and CDR2 YNFKEQ. CDR3 sequence reads: CASSQEIGTIRSGANVLTF. The CDR3 nucleotides read TGTGCCAGCAGCCAAGAAATAGGGACAATTAGATCTGGGGCCAACGTCCTGACTTTC.

This chain links TRBV7-2 with TRBJ1-1; no clear D gene. The CDR3 covers 13 residues. Germline V gene data show CDR1 as SGHTA and CDR2 as FQGNSA. Trimming removed 4 bases from V and 4 bases from J, with 10 bases in between. CDR3 in amino acids: CASSYATGTEAFF. CDR3 in DNA: TGTGCCAGCAGCTACGCGACGGGCACTGAAGCTTTCTTT.

The chain uses TRBV4-1 and TRBJ2-7; unclear D gene. The CDR3 is 14 amino acids. V shed 2 bases and J shed 5 bases, with 13 bases lying between them. Germline CDR1 is MGHRA and CDR2 is YSYEKL. CDR3 in DNA: TGCGCCAGCAGCCAAATAGTGATGTTGAACGAGCAGTACTTC. It specifies CASSQIVMLNEQYF.

The chain is built from TRBV4-3 and TRBJ2-7, with TRBD2 matching 7 bases. The V gene end was trimmed by 0 bases and the J gene end by 5 bases; junction bases not matched to a gene: 7. CDR1 and CDR2 from the germline V gene are LGHNA and YSLEER. The CDR3 covers 15 residues. CDR3 coding DNA: TGCGCCAGCAGCCAAGAGGGGAGGGGCAGGAACGAGCAGTACTTC. As protein: CASSQEGRGRNEQYF.

This sequence joins TRBV30 and TRBJ1-5; D is perhaps TRBD1 (5 bases). CDR3 length: 17 amino acids. With 3 bases removed from V and 3 bases from J, the gap between germline ends came to 21 bases. Germline-derived CDR1 and CDR2 are GTSNPN and SVGIG (reference sequence). CDR3 sequence: CAWSASPGGGSNQPQHF. The CDR3 region has the DNA TGTGCCTGGAGCGCCTCCCCCGGGGGGGGGTCCAATCAGCCCCAGCATTTT. Filled out from reference TRBV30 and TRBJ1-5, the complete variable domain reads SQTIHQWPATLVQPVGSPLSLECTVEGTSNPNLYWYRQAAGRGLQLLFYSVGIGQISSEVPQNLSASRPQDRQFILSSKKLLLSDSGFYLCAWSASPGGGSNQPQHFGDGTRLSIL.

This sequence joins TRBV7-2 and TRBJ2-5; TRBD2 matches 9 bases. This CDR3 is built from 15 residues. In germline, CDR1 is SGHTA, CDR2 FQGNSA. Trimming cost V 1 base and J 4 bases; bases outside gene matches: 4. The CDR3 nucleotides read TGTGCCAGCAGCTTAGGGCGGGGGGGCGGAGAGACCCAGTACTTC. It encodes CASSLGRGGGETQYF.